This TCR beta chain derives from a study of T-cell reconstitution after alpha-beta-depleted transplantation in children. Overall study results and limits: There were some patients whose high TCRbeta diversity at day 60 came from surviving recipient T cells and thymic progenitors. T-cell counts and diversity at one year following transplant were attributed mainly to newly produced T cells. Expanded clones from the graft, numbering several hundred, reportedly supplied alpha-beta T cells about two months after transplant.

Comments on this clonotype: Its antigen is unidentified.

This CDR3 comprises 16 residues. The ends were cut back, 2 bases at V and 1 base at J, with 9 bases in the middle. Germline-derived CDR1 and CDR2 are SGHVS and FQNEAQ. Researchers prepared the TCRbeta library using unique molecular identifiers, the study reports. One entry per CDR3 protein, called by TCRdb with MiXCR from the PCR reads. The table shows a few hundred thousand distinct CDR3 sequences, with 5.5% to 7% occurring only once. The source material was PBMCs, sampled before TCRalphabeta/CD19-depleted stem cell transplant. This clonotype originated in a boy aged 2 to 9 with acute lymphoblastic leukemia, due to receive a stem cell transplant. V gene TRBV7-8 combines with J gene TRBJ1-6; D is unclear. Written as DNA, the CDR3 is TGTGCCAGCAGCTTATCCCGGGGATCCTATAATTCACCCCTCCACTTT. This encodes CASSLSRGSYNSPLHF.